The following is a T cell receptor beta chain sequence with its context. Antigen: not known. This sample stems from a study of T cells in narcolepsy. Overall study results and limits: Autoreactive clone sequences were missing from some blood memory CD4+ repertoires. Comparing one patient's CSF and blood CD4+ clonotypes highlighted HCRT- and TRIB2-specific autoreactive clonotypes. Blood of same and different patients, but not healthy controls, reportedly held recurring autoreactive clonotypes.

The table came from immunoSEQ multiplex PCR; TCRdb's copy has only in-frame clones and leaves some out. The sample records about 18,000 clones, about nine tenths being singletons. With 5 bases removed from V and 7 bases from J, the gap between germline ends came to 18 bases. The CDR3 is 14 residues long. The germline gives CDR1 MNHNS, CDR2 SASEGT. The sequence derives from a human donor in good health. The sequencing sample was made of memory (CD45RA-) CD4+ T cells from blood. This chain joins TRBV6-1 and TRBJ2-7; either TRBD1 or TRBD2 may supply D (6 bases each). CDR3 region: CASSSRGGIGEQYF. CDR3 nucleotides: TGTGCCAGCAGTTCGAGAGGGGGGATTGGAGAGCAGTACTTC.